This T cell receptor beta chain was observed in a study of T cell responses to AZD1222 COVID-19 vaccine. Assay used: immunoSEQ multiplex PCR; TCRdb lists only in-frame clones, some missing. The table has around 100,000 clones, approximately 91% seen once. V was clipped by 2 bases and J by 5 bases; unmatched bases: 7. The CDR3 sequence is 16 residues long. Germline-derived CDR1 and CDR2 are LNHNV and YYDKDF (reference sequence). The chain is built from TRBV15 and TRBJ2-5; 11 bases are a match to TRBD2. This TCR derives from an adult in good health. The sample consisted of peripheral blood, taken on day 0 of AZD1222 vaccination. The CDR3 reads CATSRQLAGAGETQYF. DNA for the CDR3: TGTGCCACCAGCAGACAACTAGCGGGAGCGGGGGAGACCCAGTACTTC.